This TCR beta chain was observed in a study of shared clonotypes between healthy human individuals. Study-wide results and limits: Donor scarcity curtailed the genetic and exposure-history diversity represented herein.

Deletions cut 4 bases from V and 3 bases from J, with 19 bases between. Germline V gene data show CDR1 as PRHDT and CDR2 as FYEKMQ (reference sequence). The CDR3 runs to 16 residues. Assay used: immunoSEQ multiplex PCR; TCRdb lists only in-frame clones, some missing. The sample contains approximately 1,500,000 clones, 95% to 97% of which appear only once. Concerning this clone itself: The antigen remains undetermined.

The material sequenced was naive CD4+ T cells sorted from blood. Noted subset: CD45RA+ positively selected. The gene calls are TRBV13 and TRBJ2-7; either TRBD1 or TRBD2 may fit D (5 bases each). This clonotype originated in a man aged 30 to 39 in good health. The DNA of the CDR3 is TGTGCCAGCAGCTCCGGGACCAGGACGGTACTCTACGAGCAGTACTTC. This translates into CASSSGTRTVLYEQYF.